A single T cell receptor (beta chain) is shown here with its context. Its antigen remains unidentified. The data originate from a study of T-cell memory formation after mild COVID-19. Notes on the study in general: Several responding clones turned up in pre-infection memory, indicating that cross-reactive memory may have taken part.

V was pared by 3 bases and J by 3 bases, with 10 bases between. The length of the CDR3 is 14 residues. In germline, CDR1 is LGHNA, CDR2 YSLEER. Via MiXCR, TCRdb re-called the 5' RACE reads, giving one row per CDR3 protein. The sample has around 80,000 distinct CDR3 sequences; roughly 13% are singletons. The V call is TRBV4-3, the J call TRBJ2-3; D unresolved. This receptor was identified in a man between 18 and 29 years old who had mild COVID-19 (a few samples of this study predate the infection). Cell type and time point are not known. The source material was PBMCs or a T cell subset sorted from them (not recorded which). The CDR3 DNA is TGCGCCAGCAGCCACGATACGACGACAGATACGCAGTATTTT. Amino acids: CASSHDTTTDTQYF.